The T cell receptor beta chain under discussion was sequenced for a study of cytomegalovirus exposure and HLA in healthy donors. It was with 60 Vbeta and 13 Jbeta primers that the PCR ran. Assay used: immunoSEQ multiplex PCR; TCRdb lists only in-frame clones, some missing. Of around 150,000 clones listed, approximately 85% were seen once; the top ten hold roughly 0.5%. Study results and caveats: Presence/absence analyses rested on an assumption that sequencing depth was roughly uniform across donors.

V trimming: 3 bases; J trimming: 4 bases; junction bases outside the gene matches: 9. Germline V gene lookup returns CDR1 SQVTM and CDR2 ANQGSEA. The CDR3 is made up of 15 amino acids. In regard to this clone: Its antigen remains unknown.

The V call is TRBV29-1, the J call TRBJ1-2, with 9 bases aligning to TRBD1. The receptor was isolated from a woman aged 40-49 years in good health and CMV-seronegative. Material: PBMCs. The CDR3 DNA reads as TGCAGCGTTGAGGACGACAGGGGGATACCCTATGGCTACACCTTC. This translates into CSVEDDRGIPYGYTF.